What follows are 22 T cell receptor beta chains derived from one specimen sequenced in a study of T cell repertoires in cytomegalovirus infection (dated by TCRdb to between 2017 and 2020). The treatment or condition label on this specimen signifies: in vitro stimulation with specific CMV peptide epitopes to enrich CMV-specific T cells. Sequenced using an Illumina HiSeq 1500. TCRdb redid the processing of the public reads, applying fastp at Q25 and MiXCR, and retained in-frame beta chains. Entries are consolidated by CDR3 protein sequence, retaining the most common genes and DNA. In this sample the table shows around 750,000 distinct CDR3 sequences, around a third of which occur a single time. Around 12% of the sample goes to the ten largest clones. These receptors' targets are unknown. This specimen was cultured CD8+ T cells from PBMCs, taken from culture after CMV antigen stimulation. The receptors originated from a human donor in good health (CMV status not recorded). Some clones in this sample may be carry-over from other donors' samples.

This clonotype came up once. This chain links TRBV4-2 with TRBJ2-7, with D possibly being TRBD1 (5 bases). CDR1 is LGHNA and CDR2 is YNFKEQ in the germline V gene. V lost 2 bases, J lost 3 bases, and 8 bases lay in between. This CDR3 spans 13 amino acids. The CDR3 DNA follows: TGTGCCAGCAGCCAAAGTGGACACTACGAGCAGTACTTC. Translation: CASSQSGHYEQYF.

J is TRBJ2-2 and V is TRBV6-1, with 9 positions matching TRBD2. CDR1 MNHNS and CDR2 SASEGT come from the germline V gene. V lost 5 bases and J lost 6; bases outside the gene matches: 7. CDR3 length equals 15 residues. In DNA form, the CDR3 reads TGTGCCAGCAGTTATTGGCGGGGGGGCTCCGGGGAGCTGTTTTTT. Its translation: CASSYWRGGSGELFF.

V usage is TRBV24-1 and J usage is TRBJ2-2; 10 nucleotides align to TRBD1. Germline values: CDR1 KGHDR, CDR2 SFDVKD. Trimming cost V 4 bases and J 5 bases; bases outside gene matches: 12. The CDR3 length is 18 residues. Written as DNA, the CDR3 is TGTGCCACCAGTGACTCCCCGGGACAGGGGCGGAAAACCGGGGAGCTGTTTTTT. Protein sequence: CATSDSPGQGRKTGELFF.

The chain recombines TRBV29-1 with TRBJ1-3; maybe TRBD1 (5 bases). The CDR3 spans 15 residues. The V gene lost 4 bases and the J gene lost 1 base, with 14 bases spanning the gap. Germline CDR1 is SQVTM and CDR2 is ANQGSEA. In DNA form, the CDR3 reads TGCAGCGTTGGAGGGACGGACGAATCTGGAAACACCATATATTTT. Its protein is CSVGGTDESGNTIYF.

J is TRBJ1-5 and V is TRBV7-2; D is perhaps TRBD1 (5 bases). Per the germline V gene, CDR1 is SGHTA and CDR2 is FQGNSA. The CDR3 consists of 15 residues. V was pared by 3 bases and J by 5 bases, with 14 bases between. The CDR3 loop is CASSFTGTEDQPQHF. The CDR3 DNA sequence: TGTGCCAGCAGCTTTACCGGGACGGAAGATCAGCCCCAGCATTTT.

This clonotype has more than one count but fewer than ten. The chain couples TRBV4-1 to TRBJ2-7; 11 bases are shared with TRBD1. The CDR3 contains 15 residues. Germline V gives CDR1 MGHRA, CDR2 YSYEKL. The V segment lost 4 bases and the J segment 3 bases; nucleotides outside the gene matches: 5. The CDR3 region has the DNA TGCGCCAGCAGCCCACGGACAGGGGGCGGCTACGAGCAGTACTTC. The encoded protein is CASSPRTGGGYEQYF.

This clonotype was recorded a few times. CDR3 residues: CASSVTYEQYF. The CDR3 bases are TGTGCCAGCAGTGTCACCTACGAGCAGTACTTC. The chain carries TRBV2 and TRBJ2-7; no definite D call. Trimming stripped 4 bases from V and 2 bases from J, with 3 bases between. Germline V lookup: CDR1 SNHLY, CDR2 FYNNEI. The CDR3 contains 11 residues.

The chain has TRBV7-9 and TRBJ2-1; tentatively, D is TRBD1 (5 bases). Germline CDR1 SEHNR, CDR2 FQNEAQ (reference sequence). V lost 6 bases, J lost 7 bases, and 10 bases lay in between. The CDR3 extends over 12 amino acids. CDR3 nucleotides: TGTGCCAGCAGACCCAAGGGGAATGAGCAGTTCTTC. This codes for CASRPKGNEQFF.

This clonotype was recorded many times. The chain joins TRBV7-6 to TRBJ2-1; D possibly corresponds to TRBD1 (6 bases). The CDR3 covers 16 residues. CDR1 SGHVS and CDR2 FNYEAQ come from the germline V gene. Trimming left V 5 bases short and J 0 bases short, with 14 bases between. The DNA of the CDR3 is TGTGCCAGCAGCACCCGGACAGCGAGCTCCTACAATGAGCAGTTCTTC. Translated: CASSTRTASSYNEQFF.

This clonotype was picked up many times. The chain uses TRBV7-2 and TRBJ2-3; a possible D gene is TRBD2 (7 bases). V was pared by 5 bases and J by 5 bases, with 20 bases between. Germline CDR1 is SGHTA and CDR2 is FQGNSA. This CDR3 region has 16 residues. The CDR3 protein is CASSLGGGRVKDTQYF. The CDR3 nucleotides are TGTGCCAGCAGCCTGGGGGGGGGGCGCGTTAAAGATACGCAGTATTTT.

This clonotype was counted a few times. At one end the junction does not follow the germline gene, possibly because of a read error. The V call is TRBV7-2, the J call TRBJ2-2; D unresolved. CDR1 is SGHTA, CDR2 FQGNSA, per germline. The CDR3 contains 17 residues. The CDR3 region is CVSSLGRERSDTGELFF. CDR3 DNA: TGTGTCAGCAGCTTAGGTAGAGAAAGGTCGGACACCGGGGAGCTGTTTTTT.

Of note for this clonotype: This may be a read error: a much more frequent sequence differs by one nucleotide. Since no conserved phenylalanine or tryptophan closes the CDR3, a read error is the likely cause. The rearrangement links TRBV7-8 to TRBJ2-5, with TRBD2 matching 11 bases. CDR1 and CDR2 from the germline V gene are SGHVS and FQNEAQ. The trim removed 3 bases at V and 4 bases at J, leaving 10 bases unmatched. This CDR3 spans 17 amino acids. The CDR3, as DNA: TGTGCCAGCAGCTTTCTCCTAGCGGGGGGTGGTAGAGAGACCCAGTACTGC. As protein: CASSFLLAGGGRETQYC.

The gene calls are TRBV29-1 and TRBJ2-5, with D possibly matching TRBD1 (5 bases). CDR3 length: 16 residues. V dropped 0 bases and J dropped 5 bases, with 19 bases sitting between them. Germline V gives CDR1 SQVTM, CDR2 ANQGSEA. CDR3 DNA sequence: TGCAGCGTTGAAGATCCGATGGGATCAGGGTCCGAGACCCAGTACTTC. Its translation: CSVEDPMGSGSETQYF.

The chain couples TRBV27 to TRBJ1-3; D might be TRBD1 (5 bases). Trimming pared 5 bases from V and 0 bases from J, leaving 14 bases between. This CDR3 is 16 amino acids long. CDR1 MNHEY and CDR2 SMNVEV come from the germline V gene (reference sequence). The CDR3 protein is CASSPIYRSSGNTIYF. CDR3 DNA sequence: TGTGCCAGCAGTCCGATCTACAGGAGCTCTGGAAACACCATATATTTT.

The chain combines TRBV2 with TRBJ2-7; a possible D gene is TRBD1 (5 bases). The CDR3 spans 15 residues. With 2 bases removed from V and 2 bases from J, the gap between germline ends came to 13 bases. Germline V CDR1 and CDR2: SNHLY, FYNNEI. The CDR3 DNA is TGTGCCAGCAGTGAATGGGTGACAGAACCCTACGAGCAGTACTTC. This translates into CASSEWVTEPYEQYF.

The gene calls are TRBV12-3 or TRBV12-4 and TRBJ2-3, with 7 nucleotides matching TRBD2. V shed 3 bases, J shed 0 bases, and the junction held 6 bases outside the gene matches. The length of the CDR3 is 16 residues. CDR3 sequence reads: CASSLRGTSSTDTQYF. The CDR3 DNA reads as TGTGCCAGCAGTTTGCGGGGGACGTCTAGCACAGATACGCAGTATTTT.

In the case of this clonotype: A much larger clone lies one base from this, so it may be a read error. The V call is TRBV7-6, the J call TRBJ2-7, with TRBD1 identical over 7 bases. Germline V gives CDR1 SGHVS, CDR2 FNYEAQ. The CDR3 is 14 amino acids. The chain's CDR3 is CAGSLAGTDYEQYF. The CDR3 bases are TGTGCCGGCAGCTTAGCAGGGACAGACTACGAGCAGTACTTC.

This chain uses TRBV13 with TRBJ2-7; D is uncertain. Trimming removed 3 bases at V and 4 bases at J, with 13 bases between. There are 14 residues in the CDR3. Germline CDR1 and CDR2: PRHDT and FYEKMQ (reference sequence). CDR3 nucleotides: TGTGCCAGCAGCTTGGGCGTTGGTCGATACGAGCAGTACGTC. It yields the protein CASSLGVGRYEQYV.

The chain uses TRBV14 and TRBJ2-7; unclear D gene. This CDR3 has 14 amino acids. Germline V CDR1 and CDR2: SGHDN, FVKESK. Trimming took off 3 bases at V and 8 bases at J, with 17 bases between the two ends. CDR3 nucleotide sequence: TGTGCCAGCAGCCAGGATGGGTCTGATTACAAGCAGTACGTC. This sequence encodes CASSQDGSDYKQYV.

The chain couples TRBV7-9 to TRBJ2-1; TRBD1 might be the D (6 bases). The CDR3 sequence is 15 residues long. Deletions cut 4 bases from V and 4 bases from J, with 14 bases between. Germline CDR1 is SEHNR and CDR2 is FQNEAQ (reference sequence). CDR3: CASSYPGHGYNEQFF. The CDR3 DNA reads TGTGCCAGCAGCTATCCGGGACACGGTTACAATGAGCAGTTCTTC.

V and J are TRBV6-5 and TRBJ2-5; D gene uncertain. The CDR3 extends over 17 amino acids. V gave up 2 bases and J gave up 3 bases, with 19 bases separating them. Germline CDR1 is MNHEY and CDR2 is SVGAGI. CDR3 DNA sequence: TGTGCCAGCAGTTACGGTCAGGCACCCTTCCTCAAAGAGACCCAGTACTTC. Its translation is CASSYGQAPFLKETQYF.

This clonotype occurred a few times. CDR3 in DNA: TGTGCCAGCAGTTCTCCCAGGGGGTTGGCCTACGAGCAGTACTTC. This translates into CASSSPRGLAYEQYF. The chain employs TRBV27 and TRBJ2-7; 7 nucleotides agree with TRBD1. Germline assignment: CDR1 MNHEY and CDR2 SMNVEV (reference sequence). V lost 4 bases and J lost 2; bases outside the gene matches: 8. The length of the CDR3 is 15 residues.